The 9 T cell receptor beta chains given below trace back to one sample, sequenced in a study of T cell responses to AZD1222 COVID-19 vaccine. Produced via immunoSEQ multiplex PCR; TCRdb's table is partial and in-frame only. The repertoire holds approximately 190,000 clones, with around 94% as singletons. Here the sequenced sample was peripheral blood, taken on day 0 of AZD1222 vaccination. Receptors originate from an adult in good health.

The chain carries TRBV2 and TRBJ2-3, with 9 nucleotides matching TRBD2. V lost 1 base and J lost 5; bases outside the gene matches: 4. Germline loops: CDR1 SNHLY, CDR2 FYNNEI. The CDR3 runs 15 residues. The CDR3 DNA reads TGTGCCAGCAGTGAAGTAGCGGGGGCTGGAGATACGCAGTATTTT. This codes for CASSEVAGAGDTQYF.

The chain recombines TRBV28 with TRBJ1-2; no definite D call. Between the trimmed V and J ends, which lost 6 bases and 6 bases, there was a span of 5 bases. CDR1 is MDHEN, CDR2 SYDVKM, per germline. CDR3 length: 10 amino acids. The CDR3 DNA reads as TGTGCCAGCAGCTCCCATGGCTACACCTTC. Its translation is CASSSHGYTF.

J is TRBJ2-7 and V is TRBV4-1; 8 nucleotides match TRBD1. J was trimmed by 3 bases and V by 3 bases; bases with no gene match: 4. There are 14 residues in the CDR3. The germline gives CDR1 MGHRA, CDR2 YSYEKL. CDR3 nucleotide sequence: TGCGCCAGCAGCCATGCCGGGACAGGCTACGAGCAGTACTTC. As protein: CASSHAGTGYEQYF.

The V gene is TRBV7-2, the J gene TRBJ2-3; D may match TRBD1 or TRBD2 (6 bases each). CDR3 size: 16 residues. V shed 5 bases and J shed 5 bases, with 20 bases lying between them. CDR1 is SGHTA and CDR2 is FQGNSA in the germline V gene. The CDR3 loop reads CASSLNRGATGDTQYF. CDR3 nucleotides: TGTGCCAGCAGCCTAAATAGGGGGGCAACTGGAGATACGCAGTATTTT. Supplemented by reference TRBV7-2 and TRBJ2-3, the full variable domain reads GAGVSQSPSNKVTEKGKDVELRCDPISGHTALYWYRQSLGQGLEFLIYFQGNSAPDKSGLPSDRFSAERTGGSVSTLTIQRTQQEDSAVYLCASSLNRGATGDTQYFGPGTRLTVL.

This chain uses TRBV11-2 with TRBJ1-4; 7 positions match TRBD1. The V and J ends lost 4 bases and 0 bases, in that order; junction bases with no gene match: 5. The CDR3 is 16 amino acids. CDR1 is SGHAT and CDR2 is FQNNGV in the germline V gene. Written as DNA, the CDR3 is TGTGCCAGCAGCTCAGTACAGGGGACAACTAATGAAAAACTGTTTTTT. Encoded protein: CASSSVQGTTNEKLFF.

V gene TRBV7-3 combines with J gene TRBJ1-5; D unresolved. V was trimmed by 3 bases and J by 6 bases, leaving 9 bases between them. Per the germline V gene, CDR1 is SGHTA and CDR2 is FQGTGA. This CDR3 is 13 amino acids long. CDR3 sequence (DNA): TGTGCCAGCAGCTTCGGGGTCCTTCAGCCCCAGCATTTT. Residues: CASSFGVLQPQHF.

V usage is TRBV9 and J usage is TRBJ2-2; 7 bases are shared with TRBD2. V shed 3 bases, J shed 6 bases, and the junction held 8 bases outside the gene matches. Looked up from germline, CDR1 is SGDLS and CDR2 is YYNGEE. There are 15 residues in the CDR3. Written as DNA, the CDR3 is TGTGCCAGCAGCGAAAGGTCGGGGGGATCCGGGGAGCTGTTTTTT. It encodes CASSERSGGSGELFF.

The gene calls are TRBV10-2 and TRBJ2-3; D is ambiguous. Germline values: CDR1 WSHSY, CDR2 SAAADI. V was clipped by 4 bases and J by 2 bases, with 19 bases between them. The CDR3 totals 17 residues. This CDR3 reads CASSVRGATRSTDTQYF. The CDR3 region has the DNA TGCGCCAGCAGTGTTCGCGGCGCCACTCGTTCCACAGATACGCAGTATTTT.

The chain joins TRBV11-1 to TRBJ1-1; 9 bases are shared with TRBD1. Looked up from germline, CDR1 is SGHAT and CDR2 is FQDESV (reference sequence). V trimming: 5 bases; J trimming: 5 bases; junction bases outside the gene matches: 9. The CDR3 sequence is 15 residues long. The CDR3 sequence is CASSAYRGRRTEAFF. CDR3 sequence (DNA): TGTGCCAGCAGCGCCTACAGGGGGCGAAGGACTGAAGCTTTCTTT. The full variable domain, its missing parts supplied by reference TRBV11-1 and TRBJ1-1, is EAEVAQSPRYKITEKSQAVAFWCDPISGHATLYWYRQILGQGPELLVQFQDESVVDDSQLPKDRFSAERLKGVDSTLKIQPAELGDSAMYLCASSAYRGRRTEAFFGQGTRLTVV.